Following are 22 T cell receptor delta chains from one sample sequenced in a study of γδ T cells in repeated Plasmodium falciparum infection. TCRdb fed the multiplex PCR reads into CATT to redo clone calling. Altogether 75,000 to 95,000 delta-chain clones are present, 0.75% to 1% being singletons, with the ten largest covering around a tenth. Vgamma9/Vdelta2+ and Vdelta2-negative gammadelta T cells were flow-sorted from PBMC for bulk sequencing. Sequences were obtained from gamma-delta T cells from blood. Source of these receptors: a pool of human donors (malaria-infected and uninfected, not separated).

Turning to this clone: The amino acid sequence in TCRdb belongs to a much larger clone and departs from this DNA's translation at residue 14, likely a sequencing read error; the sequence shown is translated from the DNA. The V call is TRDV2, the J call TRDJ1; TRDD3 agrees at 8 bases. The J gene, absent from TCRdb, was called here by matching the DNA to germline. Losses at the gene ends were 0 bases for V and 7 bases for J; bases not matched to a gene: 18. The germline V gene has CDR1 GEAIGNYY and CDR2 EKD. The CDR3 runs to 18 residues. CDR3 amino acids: CACDTVGTGGLQRGKLIF. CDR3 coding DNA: TGTGCCTGTGACACCGTCGGTACTGGGGGCCTACAGAGGGGTAAACTCATCTTT.

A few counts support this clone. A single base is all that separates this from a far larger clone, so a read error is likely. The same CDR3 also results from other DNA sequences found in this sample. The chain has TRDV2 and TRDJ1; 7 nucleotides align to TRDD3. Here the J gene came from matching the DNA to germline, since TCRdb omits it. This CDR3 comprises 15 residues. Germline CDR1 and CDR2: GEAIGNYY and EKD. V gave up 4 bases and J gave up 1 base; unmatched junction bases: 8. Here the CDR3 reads CACDPGDPRTDKLIF. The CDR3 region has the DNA TGTGCCTGTGATCCGGGGGATCCCCGCACCGATAAACTCATCTTT.

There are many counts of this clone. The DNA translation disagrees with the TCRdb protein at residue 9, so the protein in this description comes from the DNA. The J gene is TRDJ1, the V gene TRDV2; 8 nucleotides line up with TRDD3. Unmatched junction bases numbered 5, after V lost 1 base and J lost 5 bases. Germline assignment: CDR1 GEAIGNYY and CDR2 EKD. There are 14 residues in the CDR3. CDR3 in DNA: TGTGCCTGTGACACTGGGGGATCCAGGGATAAACTCATCTTT. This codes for CACDTGGSRDKLIF.

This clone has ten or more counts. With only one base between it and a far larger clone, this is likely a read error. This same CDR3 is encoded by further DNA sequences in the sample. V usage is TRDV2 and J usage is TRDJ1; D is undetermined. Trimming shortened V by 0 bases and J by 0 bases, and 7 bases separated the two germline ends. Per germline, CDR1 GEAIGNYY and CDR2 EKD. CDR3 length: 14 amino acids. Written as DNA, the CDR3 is TGTGCCTGTGACACCGTTTTATACACCGATAAACTCATCTTT. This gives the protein CACDTVLYTDKLIF.

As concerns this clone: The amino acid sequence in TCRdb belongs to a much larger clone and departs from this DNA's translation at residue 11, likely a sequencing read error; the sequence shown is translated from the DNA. The CDR3 loop is CALGKATVGAPGTDKLIF. CDR3 coding DNA: TGTGCTCTTGGGAAAGCTACCGTGGGGGCCCCGGGGACCGATAAACTCATCTTT. The genes are TRDV1 and TRDJ1, with D tentatively TRDD3 (6 bases). Assignment of the J gene here rests on matching the DNA to germline, because TCRdb gives none. Germline V gene sequence: CDR1 TSWWSYY, CDR2 QGS. Trimming took 5 bases from V and 2 from J, leaving 24 bases between them. The CDR3 runs to 18 residues.

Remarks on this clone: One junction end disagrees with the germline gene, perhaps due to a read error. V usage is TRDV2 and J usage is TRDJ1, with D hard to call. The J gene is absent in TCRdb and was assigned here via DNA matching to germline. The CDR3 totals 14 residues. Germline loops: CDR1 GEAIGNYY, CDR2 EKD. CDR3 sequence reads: CACGTVVRTDKLIF. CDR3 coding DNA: TGTGCCTGTGGCACCGTCGTTCGCACCGATAAACTCATCTTT.

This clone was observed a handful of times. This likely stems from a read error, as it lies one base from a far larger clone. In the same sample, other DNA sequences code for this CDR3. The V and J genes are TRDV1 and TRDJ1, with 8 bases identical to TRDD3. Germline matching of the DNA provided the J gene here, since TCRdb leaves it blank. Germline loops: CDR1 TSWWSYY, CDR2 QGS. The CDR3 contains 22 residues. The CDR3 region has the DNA TGTGCCCTTGGGGAAGGTGTTACCCGGGGCCGACTGGGGGCTCCGTACACCGATAAACTCATCTTT. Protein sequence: CALGEGVTRGRLGAPYTDKLIF.

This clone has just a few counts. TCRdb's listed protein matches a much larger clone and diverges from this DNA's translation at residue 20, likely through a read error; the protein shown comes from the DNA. CDR3 sequence reads: CALGELGPSGDTLIDTDKLTF. In DNA, the CDR3 is TGTGCTCTTGGGGAACTTGGACCGTCTGGGGATACCCTTATCGACACCGATAAACTCACCTTT. The V gene call is TRDV1, and the J gene call is absent; no check of the table's D call, TRDD3, against the DNA was made. Germline V gene data show CDR1 as TSWWSYY and CDR2 as QGS. The CDR3 spans 21 residues.

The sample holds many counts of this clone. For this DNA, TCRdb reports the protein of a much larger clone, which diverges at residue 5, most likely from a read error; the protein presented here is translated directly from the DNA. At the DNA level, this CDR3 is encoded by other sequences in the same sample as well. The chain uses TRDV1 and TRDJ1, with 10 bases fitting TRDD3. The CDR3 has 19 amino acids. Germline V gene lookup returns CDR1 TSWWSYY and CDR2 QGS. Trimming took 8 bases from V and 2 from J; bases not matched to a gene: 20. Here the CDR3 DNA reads TGTGCTCTTACCTTTACCCATGGTTATTTACTGGGGGATACCGATAAACTCATCTTT. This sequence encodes CALTFTHGYLLGDTDKLIF.

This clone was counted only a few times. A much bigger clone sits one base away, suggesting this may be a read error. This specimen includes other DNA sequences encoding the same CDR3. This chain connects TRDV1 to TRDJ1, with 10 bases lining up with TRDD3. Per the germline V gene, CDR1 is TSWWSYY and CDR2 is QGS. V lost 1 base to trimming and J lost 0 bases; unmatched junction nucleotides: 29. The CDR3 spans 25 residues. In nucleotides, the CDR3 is TGTGCTCTTGGGGAACCCCCCAATTCCTATGGGGACGTACTGGGGGATTTTCCCTACACCGATAAACTCATCTTT. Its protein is CALGEPPNSYGDVLGDFPYTDKLIF.

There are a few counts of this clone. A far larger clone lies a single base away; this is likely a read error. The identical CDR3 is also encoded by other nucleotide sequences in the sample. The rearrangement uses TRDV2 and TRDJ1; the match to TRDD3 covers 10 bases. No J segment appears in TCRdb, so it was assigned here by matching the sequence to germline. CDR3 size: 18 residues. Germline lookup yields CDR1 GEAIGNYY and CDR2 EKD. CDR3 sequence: CACDPASLGDPHTDKLIF. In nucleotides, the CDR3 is TGCGCCTGTGACCCAGCATCACTGGGGGATCCTCACACCGATAAACTCATCTTT.

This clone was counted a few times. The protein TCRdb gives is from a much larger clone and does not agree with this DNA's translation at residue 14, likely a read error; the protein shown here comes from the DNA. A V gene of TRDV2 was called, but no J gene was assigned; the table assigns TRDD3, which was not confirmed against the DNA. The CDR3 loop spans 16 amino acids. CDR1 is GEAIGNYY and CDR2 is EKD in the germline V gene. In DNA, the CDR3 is TGTGCCTGTCGAAGTACTGGGGGACCAAGAACCGATAAACCCATCTTT. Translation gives CACRSTGGPRTDKPIF.

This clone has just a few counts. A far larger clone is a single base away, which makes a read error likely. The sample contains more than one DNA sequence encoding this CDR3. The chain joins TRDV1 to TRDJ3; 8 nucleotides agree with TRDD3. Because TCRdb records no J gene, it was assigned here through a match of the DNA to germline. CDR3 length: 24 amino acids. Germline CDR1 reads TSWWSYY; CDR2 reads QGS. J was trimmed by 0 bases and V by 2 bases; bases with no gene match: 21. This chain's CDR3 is CALGERPYLPTGGYFSWDTRQMFF. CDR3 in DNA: TGTGCTCTTGGGGAAAGGCCCTACCTTCCAACTGGGGGTTACTTCTCCTGGGACACCCGACAGATGTTTTTC.

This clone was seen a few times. CDR3 in DNA: TGTGCTCTTGGGGAAGTGGACGACCCCTACCGAAGTACTGGGGGATACCACTTTTGGTACACCGATAAACTCATCTTT. It translates to CALGEVDDPYRSTGGYHFWYTDKLIF. V is TRDV1 and J is TRDJ1, with 12 nucleotides matching TRDD3. The J gene was not available in TCRdb and was assigned here by matching the DNA to germline segments. CDR1 TSWWSYY and CDR2 QGS come from the germline V gene. This CDR3 is built from 26 residues. J was trimmed by 0 bases and V by 2 bases; bases with no gene match: 31.

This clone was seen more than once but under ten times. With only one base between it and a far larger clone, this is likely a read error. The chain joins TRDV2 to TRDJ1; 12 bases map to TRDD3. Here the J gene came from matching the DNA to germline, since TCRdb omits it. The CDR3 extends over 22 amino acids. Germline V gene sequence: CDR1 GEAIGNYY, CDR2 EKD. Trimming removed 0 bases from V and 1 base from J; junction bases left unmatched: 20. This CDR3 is CACDTVETGGYHPRSGTDKLIF. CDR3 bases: TGTGCCTGTGACACCGTTGAAACTGGGGGATACCACCCCAGATCAGGCACCGATAAACTCATCTTT.

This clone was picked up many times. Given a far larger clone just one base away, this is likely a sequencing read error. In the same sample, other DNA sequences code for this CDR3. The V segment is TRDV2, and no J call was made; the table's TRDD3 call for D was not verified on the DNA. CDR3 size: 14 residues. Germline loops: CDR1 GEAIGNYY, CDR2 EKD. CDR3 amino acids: CACDTVWESDKLIF. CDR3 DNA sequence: TGTGCCTGTGACACCGTCTGGGAATCCGATAAGCTCATCTTT.

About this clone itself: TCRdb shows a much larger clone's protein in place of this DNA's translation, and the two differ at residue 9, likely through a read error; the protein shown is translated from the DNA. The chain's CDR3 is CALGDYHRLTYDWTGATDKLIF. The CDR3 DNA is TGTGCTCTTGGGGACTACCACCGCCTTACGTACGATTGGACGGGCGCCACCGATAAACTCATCTTT. This chain uses TRDV1 with TRDJ1; D is undetermined. The J gene, not given by TCRdb, was assigned here from a germline match of the nucleotide sequence. The CDR3 runs to 22 residues. CDR1 TSWWSYY and CDR2 QGS come from the germline V gene. Trimming took off 3 bases at V and 1 base at J, with 33 bases between the two ends.

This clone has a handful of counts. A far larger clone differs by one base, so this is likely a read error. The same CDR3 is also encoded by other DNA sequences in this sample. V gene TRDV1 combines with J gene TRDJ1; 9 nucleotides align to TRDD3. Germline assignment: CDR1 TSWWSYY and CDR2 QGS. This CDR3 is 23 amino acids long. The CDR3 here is CALGELSLPEYWGRGWDTDKLIF. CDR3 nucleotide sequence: TGTGCCCTTGGGGAACTCAGCCTTCCCGAGTACTGGGGGAGGGGTTGGGACACCGATAAACTCATCTTT.

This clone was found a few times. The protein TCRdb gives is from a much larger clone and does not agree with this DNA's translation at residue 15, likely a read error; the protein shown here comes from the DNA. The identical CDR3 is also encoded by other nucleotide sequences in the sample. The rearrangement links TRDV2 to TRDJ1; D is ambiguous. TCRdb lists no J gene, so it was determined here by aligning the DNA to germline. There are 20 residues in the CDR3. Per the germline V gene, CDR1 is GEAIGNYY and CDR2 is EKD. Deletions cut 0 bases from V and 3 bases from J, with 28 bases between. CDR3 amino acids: CACDTGSMRDVPKPPDKLIF. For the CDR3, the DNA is TGTGCCTGTGACACCGGTTCGATGCGGGACGTTCCGAAGCCCCCCGATAAACTCATCTTT.

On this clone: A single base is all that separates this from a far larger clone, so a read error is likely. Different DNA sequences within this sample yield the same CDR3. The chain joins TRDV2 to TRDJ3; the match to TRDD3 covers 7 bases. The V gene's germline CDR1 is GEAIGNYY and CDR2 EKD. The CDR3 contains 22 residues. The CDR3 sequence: CACDTVGPMTGERSWDTRQMFF. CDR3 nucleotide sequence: TGCGCCTGTGACACCGTCGGTCCGATGACTGGGGAGCGCTCCTGGGACACCCGACAGATGTTTTTC.

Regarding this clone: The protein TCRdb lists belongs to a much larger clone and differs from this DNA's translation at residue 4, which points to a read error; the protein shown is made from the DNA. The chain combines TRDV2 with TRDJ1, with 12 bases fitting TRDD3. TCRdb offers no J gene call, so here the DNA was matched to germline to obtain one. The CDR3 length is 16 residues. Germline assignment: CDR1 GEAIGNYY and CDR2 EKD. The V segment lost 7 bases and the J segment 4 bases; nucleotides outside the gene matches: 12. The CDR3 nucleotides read TGTGCCTGGGAATTCTCGTACTGGGGGATACTCGATAAACTCATCTTT. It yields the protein CAWEFSYWGILDKLIF.

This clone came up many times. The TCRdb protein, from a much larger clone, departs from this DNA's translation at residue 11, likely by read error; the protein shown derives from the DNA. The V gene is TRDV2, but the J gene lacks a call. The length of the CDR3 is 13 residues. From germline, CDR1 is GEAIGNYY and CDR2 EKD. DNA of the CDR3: TGTGCCTGTGACACCTGGGACACCCGACAGGTGTTTTTC. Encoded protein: CACDTWDTRQVFF.